Following are 27 T cell receptor beta chains from one sample sequenced in a study of naive and memory T cell subsets (dated by TCRdb to 2015 to 2018). To prepare the library, UMI-ligation and nested PCR was applied. TCRdb shows the sequencer as Illumina MiSeq. The beta constant-region primer consisted of an equimolar mixture of two oligonucleotides that together covered TRBC1 and TRBC2. The raw public data were reprocessed by TCRdb itself: fastp quality trimming at Q25, MiXCR clonotype calling, in-frame beta chains only. Rows matching on CDR3 protein sequence are summarized as one entry with the most common DNA and genes. Recorded for this sample are about 5,000 distinct CDR3 sequences; around 7.2% of them occurred a single time. The ten top clones hold 83% of the sample. Sequencing input: CD4+ TEMRA cells from blood. What this sample's cell subset or site label stands for: effector memory re-expressing CD45RA, CD45RA+ CD27-. The receptors shown here come from a human donor in good health.

This clonotype appeared many times. V usage is TRBV20-1 and J usage is TRBJ2-3; 11 bases match TRBD2. The CDR3 contains 18 residues. After removal of 6 bases from V and 4 bases from J, the junction contained 18 bases not matched to a gene. CDR1 DFQATT and CDR2 SNEGSKA come from the germline V gene (reference sequence). The CDR3 loop reads CSAKISGRALLFADTQYF. The CDR3, as DNA: TGCAGTGCAAAGATTAGCGGGAGGGCTCTATTGTTTGCAGATACGCAGTATTTT.

This clonotype turned up a few times. This chain joins TRBV20-1 and TRBJ2-3; 7 bases agree with TRBD1. V was clipped by 0 bases and J by 1 base; unmatched bases: 4. CDR3 length: 15 amino acids. Germline assignment: CDR1 DFQATT and CDR2 SNEGSKA (reference sequence). Here the CDR3 DNA reads TGCAGTGCTAGAGATCGGGACAGACGCACAGATACGCAGTATTTT. This translates into CSARDRDRRTDTQYF.

This clonotype was counted many times. The V call is TRBV20-1, the J call TRBJ2-7; no clear D gene. Trimming pared 0 bases from V and 5 bases from J, leaving 20 bases between. The CDR3 is 16 amino acids. CDR1 is DFQATT and CDR2 is SNEGSKA in the germline V gene (reference sequence). The CDR3 bases are TGCAGTGCTAGAGAAGTGGGTCTTACTGACTGGCACGAGCAGTACTTC. Translated, it gives CSAREVGLTDWHEQYF.

This clonotype was counted at least ten times. The chain recombines TRBV12-3 or TRBV12-4 with TRBJ1-2; weak D call: TRBD1 (5 bases). V shed 5 bases and J shed 8 bases, with 15 bases lying between them. The length of the CDR3 is 13 residues. CDR3 bases: TGTGCCAGCAGTCCGGGGGACTTATCCGGCTACACCTTC. Its protein is CASSPGDLSGYTF.

This clonotype occurred many times. The rearrangement links TRBV2 to TRBJ2-2; tentative D call: TRBD2 (5 bases). Looked up from germline, CDR1 is SNHLY and CDR2 is FYNNEI. The CDR3 consists of 12 residues. The V end was cut by 11 bases, the J end by 5 bases, with 12 bases between. In DNA, the CDR3 is TGTGCCGGAGGCGTGGATACCGGGGAGCTGTTTTTT. This translates into CAGGVDTGELFF.

Comment on this clonotype: This may come from a read error, since a much larger clone is one base off. The chain recombines TRBV5-1 with TRBJ2-1, with TRBD2 matching 8 bases. The CDR3 is 15 amino acids. The V gene end was trimmed by 2 bases and the J gene end by 2 bases; junction bases not matched to a gene: 3. The germline V gene encodes CDR1 SGHRS and CDR2 YFSETQ. In DNA form, the CDR3 reads TGCGCCAGCAGCTTTAGCGGGGCAGCCTACAATGAGCAGTTCTTC. Its translation is CASSFSGAAYNEQFF.

This clonotype has ten or more counts. V gene TRBV27 combines with J gene TRBJ2-7; D possibly uses TRBD1 or TRBD2 (5 bases each). Per germline, CDR1 MNHEY and CDR2 SMNVEV (reference sequence). CDR3 length: 13 amino acids. Trimming pared 6 bases from V and 9 bases from J, leaving 18 bases between. Here the CDR3 reads CASSLTLGTSQYF. The DNA for the CDR3 is TGTGCCAGCAGCCTTACACTGGGGACCTCGCAGTACTTC.

This clonotype was recorded at least ten times. The chain joins TRBV15 to TRBJ2-2; D is perhaps TRBD1 (6 bases). Trimming removed 1 base at V and 5 bases at J, with 14 bases between. The CDR3 sequence is 16 residues long. Looked up from germline, CDR1 is LNHNV and CDR2 is YYDKDF (reference sequence). The CDR3 DNA follows: TGTGCCACCAGCAGAGCACTAGGGGGTGTAACCGGGGAGCTGTTTTTT. Protein product: CATSRALGGVTGELFF.

This clonotype was seen repeatedly, ten times or more. The rearrangement uses TRBV29-1 and TRBJ2-1, with 11 bases that match TRBD2. CDR3 length: 13 amino acids. V dropped 5 bases and J dropped 10; count of bases not matched to a gene: 7. Germline CDR1 reads SQVTM; CDR2 reads ANQGSEA. The CDR3 DNA reads TGCAGCGTTTCCCGACTAGCGGGACCAGAGCAGTTCTTC. Residues: CSVSRLAGPEQFF.

This clonotype occurred a few times. J is TRBJ2-3 and V is TRBV10-3; 7 bases map to TRBD2. Per germline, CDR1 ENHRY and CDR2 SYGVKD. CDR3 length equals 15 residues. After removal of 4 bases from V and 4 bases from J, the junction contained 8 bases not matched to a gene. CDR3 amino acids: CAISGGGSNADTQYF. CDR3 sequence (DNA): TGTGCCATCAGTGGAGGCGGGAGTAACGCAGATACGCAGTATTTT.

This clonotype appeared many times. The chain uses TRBV28 and TRBJ2-3; TRBD2 might be the D (6 bases). This CDR3 region has 14 residues. In germline, CDR1 is MDHEN, CDR2 SYDVKM. V lost 3 bases and J 0 bases, leaving 7 bases between the germline ends. The CDR3: CASSLGTSTDTQYF. The CDR3 DNA follows: TGTGCCAGCAGTTTGGGGACTAGCACAGATACGCAGTATTTT.

This clonotype was observed many times. V usage is TRBV20-1 and J usage is TRBJ2-3, with D perhaps being TRBD1 or TRBD2 (5 bases each). The V and J ends lost 3 bases and 5 bases respectively, with 15 bases between them. There are 14 residues in the CDR3. Germline V CDR1 and CDR2: DFQATT, SNEGSKA (reference sequence). The CDR3 coding sequence is TGCAGTGCTAGCGGGGCCCAGAGAGGAGATACGCAGTATTTT. Translation gives CSASGAQRGDTQYF.

Sample share makes this clonotype medium-sized. The J gene is TRBJ2-7, the V gene TRBV3-1, with 7 bases that match TRBD1. The CDR3 spans 13 residues. The germline CDR1 and CDR2 sequences are LGHDT and YNNKEL (reference sequence). V shed 6 bases and J 6 bases; nucleotides not matched to a gene: 8. CDR3 residues: CASRQQGPGEQYF. CDR3 in DNA: TGTGCCAGCAGACAACAGGGGCCCGGCGAGCAGTACTTC.

J is TRBJ2-7 and V is TRBV7-9, with 10 positions matching TRBD2. The CDR3 totals 22 residues. Unmatched junction bases numbered 24, after V lost 1 base and J lost 3 bases. CDR1 is SEHNR, CDR2 FQNEAQ, per germline (reference sequence). CDR3 DNA: TGTGCCAGCAGCTTAGGATTTAAACTAGCGGGAACGGCTAGCACCTACGACTACGAGCAGTACTTC. This sequence encodes CASSLGFKLAGTASTYDYEQYF.

This clonotype was detected ten times or more. V usage is TRBV14 and J usage is TRBJ2-7; TRBD1 agrees at 12 bases. This CDR3 has 17 amino acids. With V trimmed by 6 bases and J by 3 bases, 12 bases remained unmatched. CDR1 is SGHDN and CDR2 is FVKESK in the germline V gene. The chain's CDR3 is CASRYPGQGAEIYEQYF. DNA for the CDR3: TGTGCCAGCAGATACCCGGGACAGGGGGCTGAAATCTACGAGCAGTACTTC.

This clonotype was found many times. The V and J genes are TRBV9 and TRBJ2-3; 9 nucleotides match TRBD1. After removal of 2 bases from V and 5 bases from J, the junction contained 3 bases not matched to a gene. The CDR3 length is 14 residues. Looked up from germline, CDR1 is SGDLS and CDR2 is YYNGEE. CDR3 nucleotides: TGTGCCAGCAGCGTTGGGACAGGGATAGATACGCAGTATTTT. The encoded protein is CASSVGTGIDTQYF.

This clonotype has at least ten counts. This sequence joins TRBV7-9 and TRBJ2-7; D unclear. Trimming pared 1 base from V and 5 bases from J, leaving 15 bases between. The CDR3 has 15 amino acids. The germline V gene has CDR1 SEHNR and CDR2 FQNEAQ (reference sequence). In nucleotides, the CDR3 is TGTGCCAGCAGCTTAGATTTGCCATCCGCGGACGAGCAGTACTTC. Residues: CASSLDLPSADEQYF.

This clonotype was counted between two and nine times. CDR3 sequence (DNA): TGTGCCAGCCAACCGGGAGCCAGCATTTATGGCTACACCTTC. It codes for CASQPGASIYGYTF. V is TRBV12-3 or TRBV12-4 and J is TRBJ1-2; no clear D. Trimming took 8 bases from V and 5 from J, leaving 18 bases between them. The CDR3 extends over 14 amino acids.

Ten or more counts support this clonotype. V usage is TRBV4-1 and J usage is TRBJ2-3; TRBD2 aligns across 8 bases. Losses at the gene ends were 1 base for V and 3 bases for J; bases not matched to a gene: 6. The V gene's germline CDR1 is MGHRA and CDR2 YSYEKL. The CDR3 is made up of 16 amino acids. As DNA, the CDR3 is TGCGCCAGCAGCCAAGCAAGCGGGAGAGGGACAGATACGCAGTATTTT. This codes for CASSQASGRGTDTQYF.

This clonotype was counted between two and nine times. The rearrangement uses TRBV28 and TRBJ2-7; TRBD2 matches at 7 bases. The junction had 7 bases not matched to a gene; V was cut back by 8 bases and J by 0 bases. This CDR3 has 14 amino acids. CDR1 is MDHEN and CDR2 is SYDVKM in the germline V gene. The CDR3 region has the DNA TGTGCCAGCGGCGGGAGTTTGCCCTCCTACGAGCAGTACTTC. It encodes CASGGSLPSYEQYF.

This clonotype was detected a few times. The V gene is TRBV7-8, the J gene TRBJ2-7, with 10 bases aligning to TRBD1. V trimming: 3 bases; J trimming: 0 bases; junction bases outside the gene matches: 2. The CDR3 loop spans 15 amino acids. Germline V gives CDR1 SGHVS, CDR2 FQNEAQ. The CDR3 DNA is TGTGCCAGCAGCTTTCGGACAGGGGGCTCCTACGAGCAGTACTTC. It yields the protein CASSFRTGGSYEQYF.

This clonotype was counted ten times or more. The chain recombines TRBV7-2 with TRBJ2-1, with D possibly being TRBD2 (5 bases). V was cut by 3 bases and J by 10 bases, with 13 bases left in between. Germline CDR1 SGHTA, CDR2 FQGNSA. This CDR3 region has 13 residues. Written as DNA, the CDR3 is TGTGCCAGCAGCTTCGGCCCGGAGCGGGAGCAGTTCTTC. Its translation: CASSFGPEREQFF.

Only a few counts were recorded for this clonotype. J is TRBJ1-5 and V is TRBV12-3 or TRBV12-4; a weak D match, TRBD1 (6 bases). V was pared by 2 bases and J by 9 bases, with 11 bases between. This CDR3 is built from 13 residues. The CDR3: CASSLQEGGPQHF. CDR3 bases: TGTGCCAGCAGTTTACAGGAAGGGGGGCCCCAGCATTTT.

At least ten counts were recorded for this clonotype. The gene calls are TRBV6-2 or TRBV6-3 and TRBJ1-1, with no clear D. V was shortened by 2 bases and J by 0 bases, with 13 bases between the two germline ends. The CDR3 is made up of 16 amino acids. Germline V gives CDR1 MNHEY, CDR2 SVGEGT. CDR3 in DNA: TGTGCCAGCAGTTACCCTACCCACGGCGTGAACACTGAAGCTTTCTTT. Translated, it gives CASSYPTHGVNTEAFF.

The chain carries TRBV27 and TRBJ1-2; a possible D gene is TRBD1 (6 bases). Germline CDR1 reads MNHEY; CDR2 reads SMNVEV (reference sequence). Trimming stripped 5 bases from V and 2 bases from J, with 12 bases between. This CDR3 region has 14 residues. Here the CDR3 DNA reads TGTGCCAGCAGTCCCCATACAGGGAACTATGGCTACACCTTC. It yields the protein CASSPHTGNYGYTF.

This clonotype was observed at least ten times. The rearrangement links TRBV7-2 to TRBJ1-1; D might be TRBD1 (6 bases). V lost 5 bases and J 1 base, leaving 8 bases between the germline ends. The germline V gene encodes CDR1 SGHTA and CDR2 FQGNSA. CDR3 length: 13 amino acids. CDR3 nucleotide sequence: TGTGCCAGCAGCATGACAGGGAACACTGAAGCTTTCTTT. The encoded protein is CASSMTGNTEAFF.

In this sample, this clonotype turned up many times. The gene calls are TRBV29-1 and TRBJ2-7; TRBD2 agrees at 10 bases. Germline trimming cut 4 bases from V and 6 bases from J; bases unmatched to any gene: 6. This CDR3 contains 13 residues. The germline V gene encodes CDR1 SQVTM and CDR2 ANQGSEA. In nucleotides, the CDR3 is TGCAGCGTTGGTCCTAGCGGGAGATCCGAGCAGTACTTC. Amino acids: CSVGPSGRSEQYF.